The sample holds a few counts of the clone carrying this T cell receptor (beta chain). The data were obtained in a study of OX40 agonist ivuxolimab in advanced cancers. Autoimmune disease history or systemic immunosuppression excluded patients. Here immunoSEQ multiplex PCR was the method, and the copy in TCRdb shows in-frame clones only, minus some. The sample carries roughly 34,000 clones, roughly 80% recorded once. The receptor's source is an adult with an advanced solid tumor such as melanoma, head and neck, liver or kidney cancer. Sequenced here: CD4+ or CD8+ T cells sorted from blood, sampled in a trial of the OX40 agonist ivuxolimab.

In DNA, the CDR3 is TGTGCCAGAAGCACTTGGACAGGGATTAAAGGAGAGACCCAGTACTTC. Its translation is CARSTWTGIKGETQYF. V gene TRBV5-3 combines with J gene TRBJ2-5; 8 bases agree with TRBD1. TRBV5-3 carries the ORF label, with uncertain function. This CDR3 region has 16 residues. Trimming took 4 bases from V and 4 from J; bases not matched to a gene: 12.